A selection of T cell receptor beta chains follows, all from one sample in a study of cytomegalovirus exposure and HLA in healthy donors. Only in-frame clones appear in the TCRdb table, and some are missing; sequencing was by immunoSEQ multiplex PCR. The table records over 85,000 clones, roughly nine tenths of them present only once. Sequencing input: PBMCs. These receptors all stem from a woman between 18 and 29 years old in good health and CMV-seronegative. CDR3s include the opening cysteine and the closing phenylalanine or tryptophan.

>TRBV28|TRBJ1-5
CASRKGHYSNQPQHF
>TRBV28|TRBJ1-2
CASSLFFGRGTNYGYTF
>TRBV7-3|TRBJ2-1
CASSPTSDPYNEQFF
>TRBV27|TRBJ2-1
CASSSRGTSGFRNEQFF
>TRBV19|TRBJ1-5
CASKGGGLANQPQHF
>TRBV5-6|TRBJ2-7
CASSLGLAGEQYF
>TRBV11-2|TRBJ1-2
CASSSSLRSYGYTF
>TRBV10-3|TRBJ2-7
CAISNRGTSYEQYF
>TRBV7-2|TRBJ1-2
CASSLRGVGYTF
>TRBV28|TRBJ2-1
CASSAGTSGSFDNEQFF
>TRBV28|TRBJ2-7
CASSPSGDRGYEQYF
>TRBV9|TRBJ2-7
CASSVALSSYEQYF
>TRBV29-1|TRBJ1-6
CSVWDRGNSPLHF
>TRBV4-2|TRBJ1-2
CASSADREDGYTF
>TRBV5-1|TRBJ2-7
CASSLAGTGTSGRYEQYF
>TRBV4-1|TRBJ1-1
CASSQDGQGRNTEAFF
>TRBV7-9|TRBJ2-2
CASSSTSGNTGELFF
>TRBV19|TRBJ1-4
CASSSGFPNEKLFF
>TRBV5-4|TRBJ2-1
CASSPRLAGDNEQFF
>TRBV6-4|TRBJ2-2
CASSDLGQGNTGELFF
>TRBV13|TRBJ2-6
CASRTGAYSGANVLTF
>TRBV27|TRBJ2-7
CASRIGQKHVQYF
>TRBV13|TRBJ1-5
CASSHITGGAIQPQHF
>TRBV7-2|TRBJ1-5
CASSPDSLTRPQHF
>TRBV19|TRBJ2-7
CASSRDSSYEQYF
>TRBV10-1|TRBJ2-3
CASGTSAPQYF
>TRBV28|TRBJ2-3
CASSWGTSGRGGTDTQYF
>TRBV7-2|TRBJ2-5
CASSRGLDETQYF
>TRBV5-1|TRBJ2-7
CASSPLGGDPAYEQYF
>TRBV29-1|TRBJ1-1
CSAASRSGVNTEAFF
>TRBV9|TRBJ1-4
CASSFGTLGMNEKLFF
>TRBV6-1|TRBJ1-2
CASSETEGGFGNYGYTF
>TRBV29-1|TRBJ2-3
CSVYDRASTDTQYF
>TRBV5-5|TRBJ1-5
CASSLRLIGDQPQHF
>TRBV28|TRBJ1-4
CASRAEGATGKLFF
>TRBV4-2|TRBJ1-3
CASSQSPILVSSGNTIYF